The 30 T cell receptor beta chains below were found in one sample sequenced in a study of a mutant IDH1 vaccine in newly diagnosed glioma. The antigens for these receptors are not known. The protocol was immunoSEQ multiplex PCR, while the TCRdb copy is restricted to in-frame clones and leaves out a portion. Among tens of thousands of clones listed, roughly 84% were seen once. The time point was: week 47, end of study. A single vaccine dose contained 300 ug of mutant IDH1 20-mer peptide, and topical imiquimod was used with it. Sequenced material: PBMCs, taken from a glioma patient whose treatment included an IDH1 peptide vaccine. These receptors originate from a woman younger than 45 with glioma. Some clones in this sample may be carry-over from other donors' samples.

The chain joins TRBV18 to TRBJ2-1; possibly TRBD2 for D (6 bases). The CDR3 length is 15 residues. Germline values: CDR1 KGHSH, CDR2 LQKENI. V was trimmed by 5 bases and J by 1 base, leaving 12 bases between them. The CDR3 DNA is TGTGCCAGCTCAGTTAGGACTACTTCCTACAATGAGCAGTTCTTC. Protein: CASSVRTTSYNEQFF.

This clone was detected once. The V call is TRBV13, the J call TRBJ2-7; 10 nucleotides align to TRBD2. V trimming: 5 bases; J trimming: 6 bases; junction bases outside the gene matches: 7. The CDR3 is 14 amino acids. The V gene's germline CDR1 is PRHDT and CDR2 FYEKMQ (reference sequence). This CDR3 is CASSPSGRAREQYF. The CDR3, as DNA: TGTGCCAGCAGCCCGAGCGGGAGGGCCCGCGAGCAGTACTTC.

The chain joins TRBV9 to TRBJ2-4; 10 bases fit TRBD2. Germline-derived CDR1 and CDR2 are SGDLS and YYNGEE. The junction had 18 bases not matched to a gene; V was cut back by 3 bases and J by 0 bases. The CDR3 contains 21 residues. CDR3 bases: TGTGCCAGCAGCGCCACAGCGGGGGGGGCTAGCACTGCTCTAGCCAAAAACATTCAGTACTTC. Its translation is CASSATAGGASTALAKNIQYF.

This chain links TRBV19 with TRBJ1-5, with 7 bases lining up with TRBD1. Unmatched junction bases numbered 16, after V lost 3 bases and J lost 2 bases. The CDR3 length is 19 residues. Germline lookup yields CDR1 LNHDA and CDR2 SQIVND (reference sequence). CDR3 protein: CASSMIRARGVGRNQPQHF. Here the CDR3 DNA reads TGTGCCAGTAGTATGATAAGGGCCAGGGGGGTAGGCCGCAATCAGCCCCAGCATTTT.

The chain links TRBV7-9 to TRBJ1-1; D possibly corresponds to TRBD1 (5 bases). Trimming stripped 5 bases from V and 1 base from J, with 8 bases between. This CDR3 region has 13 residues. Per germline, CDR1 SEHNR and CDR2 FQNEAQ (reference sequence). CDR3 sequence (DNA): TGTGCCAGCAGCAGGGACGGGAACACTGAAGCTTTCTTT. Amino acid sequence: CASSRDGNTEAFF.

The chain combines TRBV6-6 with TRBJ1-5, with D uncertain. V dropped 4 bases and J dropped 4 bases, with 8 bases sitting between them. The CDR3 covers 13 residues. Germline V gene sequence: CDR1 MNHNY, CDR2 SVGAGI (reference sequence). The CDR3 DNA sequence: TGTGCCAGCAGTTTGTTACAGAATCAGCCCCAGCATTTT. Translating it yields CASSLLQNQPQHF.

This chain links TRBV19 with TRBJ1-2; possible D gene TRBD1, 6 bases. V was shortened by 7 bases and J by 5 bases, with 17 bases between the two germline ends. Per the germline V gene, CDR1 is LNHDA and CDR2 is SQIVND (reference sequence). The CDR3 is made up of 14 amino acids. In DNA, the CDR3 is TGTGCCAGTACCCAACCGGACAGCCGGTATGGCTACACCTTC. Translation gives CASTQPDSRYGYTF.

This chain joins TRBV7-9 and TRBJ1-5; D not resolved. The V and J ends lost 4 bases and 8 bases respectively, with 15 bases between them. The CDR3 consists of 14 residues. Germline CDR1 reads SEHNR; CDR2 reads FQNEAQ (reference sequence). The CDR3 coding sequence is TGTGCCAGCAGCTCTCCCGGAGGCGGGGAGCCCCAGCATTTT. The encoded protein is CASSSPGGGEPQHF.

The chain employs TRBV5-1 and TRBJ2-3, with 8 bases lining up with TRBD2. The CDR3 runs to 16 residues. Trimming at V came to 4 bases and at J to 6 bases, leaving 13 bases not matched to a gene. Germline V gene data show CDR1 as SGHRS and CDR2 as YFSETQ. The DNA for the CDR3 is TGCGCCAGCAGCCGACTAGCGATTGAGCGGGGGGATACGCAGTATTTT. Residues: CASSRLAIERGDTQYF.

V usage is TRBV18 and J usage is TRBJ2-7; D might be TRBD2 (7 bases). The V gene lost 3 bases and the J gene lost 5 bases, with 20 bases spanning the gap. The CDR3 is 16 residues long. Germline CDR1 KGHSH, CDR2 LQKENI. The CDR3: CASSPGWEGQGNEQYF. The CDR3 bases are TGTGCCAGCTCACCGGGGTGGGAGGGCCAGGGGAACGAGCAGTACTTC.

The chain couples TRBV19 to TRBJ2-1, with 9 bases aligning to TRBD1. The CDR3 sequence is 14 residues long. Germline assignment: CDR1 LNHDA and CDR2 SQIVND (reference sequence). V lost 4 bases and J lost 10; bases outside the gene matches: 8. CDR3 in amino acids: CASSRGQGSGEQFF. The CDR3 region has the DNA TGTGCCAGTAGTAGGGGACAGGGATCAGGGGAGCAGTTCTTC. The complete variable domain, with remaining parts taken from reference TRBV19 and TRBJ2-1, reads DGGITQSPKYLFRKEGQNVTLSCEQNLNHDAMYWYRQDPGQGLRLIYYSQIVNDFQKGDIAEGYSVSREKKESFPLTVTSAQKNPTAFYLCASSRGQGSGEQFFGPGTRLTVL.

V is TRBV11-3 and J is TRBJ2-5; possible D gene TRBD2, 6 bases. This CDR3 has 14 amino acids. The V end lost 2 bases, the J end lost 4 bases, and 11 bases lay between the germline ends. Germline CDR1 SGHNT, CDR2 YENEEA. CDR3 region: CASSLPGVGETQYF. The DNA of the CDR3 is TGTGCCAGCAGCTTACCGGGAGTCGGAGAGACCCAGTACTTC. Full variable domain (rest looked up from reference TRBV11-3 and TRBJ2-5): EAGVVQSPRYKIIEKKQPVAFWCNPISGHNTLYWYLQNLGQGPELLIRYENEEAVDDSQLPKDRFSAERLKGVDSTLKIQPAELGDSAVYLCASSLPGVGETQYFGPGTRLLVL.

The gene calls are TRBV11-2 and TRBJ2-7; 9 nucleotides line up with TRBD1. This CDR3 comprises 15 residues. In germline, CDR1 is SGHAT, CDR2 FQNNGV. The junction had 6 bases not matched to a gene; V was cut back by 4 bases and J by 2 bases. DNA of the CDR3: TGTGCCAGCAGCTCCCGGGACAGGGAAACCTACGAGCAGTACTTC. It translates to CASSSRDRETYEQYF. The full variable domain, its missing parts supplied by reference TRBV11-2 and TRBJ2-7, is EAGVAQSPRYKIIEKRQSVAFWCNPISGHATLYWYQQILGQGPKLLIQFQNNGVVDDSQLPKDRFSAERLKGVDSTLKIQPAKLEDSAVYLCASSSRDRETYEQYFGPGTRLTVT.

The J gene is TRBJ1-5, the V gene TRBV30; perhaps TRBD1 as D (5 bases). CDR1 is GTSNPN, CDR2 SVGIG, per germline (reference sequence). V lost 0 bases to trimming and J lost 0 bases, with 15 bases between them. The CDR3 has 17 residues. CDR3 bases: TGTGCCTGGAGTGTAGAGACAGCAATTTATAGCAATCAGCCCCAGCATTTT. Its translation is CAWSVETAIYSNQPQHF.

The genes are TRBV15 and TRBJ2-5; no clear D gene. V dropped 5 bases and J dropped 0 bases, with 10 bases sitting between them. The length of the CDR3 is 14 residues. Germline V gives CDR1 LNHNV, CDR2 YYDKDF (reference sequence). The CDR3 region is CATSVGRYQETQYF. CDR3 coding DNA: TGTGCCACCAGCGTTGGCAGATACCAAGAGACCCAGTACTTC.

The chain recombines TRBV5-6 with TRBJ2-7; D may correspond to TRBD1 or TRBD2 (5 bases each). CDR1 is SGHDT, CDR2 YYEEEE, per germline. The CDR3 runs 14 residues. Trimming pared 3 bases from V and 4 bases from J, leaving 14 bases between. Written as DNA, the CDR3 is TGTGCCAGCAGCTCCCGGGACGGGCCTTACGAGCAGTACTTC. Translated: CASSSRDGPYEQYF.

This clone was found a few times. The J gene is TRBJ1-1, the V gene TRBV29-1, with no clear D. This CDR3 spans 13 amino acids. CDR1 and CDR2 from the germline V gene are SQVTM and ANQGSEA. The V end was cut by 3 bases, the J end by 0 bases, with 8 bases between. The CDR3 protein is CSVEPGLNTEAFF. The CDR3 DNA sequence: TGCAGCGTTGAGCCGGGATTGAACACTGAAGCTTTCTTT.

The chain employs TRBV5-6 and TRBJ2-7, with 7 bases matching TRBD1. Germline CDR1 and CDR2: SGHDT and YYEEEE. Trimming took 0 bases from V and 4 from J; bases not matched to a gene: 4. The CDR3 is 14 residues long. The CDR3 nucleotides read TGTGCCAGCAGCTTGGGCAGGGGGTGGTACGAGCAGTACTTC. Translated: CASSLGRGWYEQYF.

The rearrangement joins TRBV2 to TRBJ1-3, with D maybe TRBD1 (5 bases). CDR1 and CDR2 (germline): SNHLY, FYNNEI. V lost 6 bases to trimming and J lost 4 bases, with 10 bases between them. The CDR3 spans 13 residues. CDR3 sequence reads: CASRARGGNTIYF. The DNA of the CDR3 is TGTGCCAGCAGGGCCCGGGGGGGAAACACCATATATTTT.

This sequence joins TRBV4-1 and TRBJ2-7, with 9 bases identical to TRBD2. The CDR3 covers 17 residues. J was trimmed by 5 bases and V by 5 bases; bases with no gene match: 16. CDR1 and CDR2 (germline): MGHRA, YSYEKL. CDR3 protein: CASSNKPPTSGGDEQYF. The CDR3 nucleotides read TGCGCCAGCAGCAACAAACCCCCGACTAGCGGTGGAGACGAGCAGTACTTC.

The rearrangement joins TRBV4-1 to TRBJ2-1; 13 positions match TRBD2. V was clipped by 0 bases and J by 4 bases; unmatched bases: 6. Germline V lookup: CDR1 MGHRA, CDR2 YSYEKL. CDR3 size: 18 residues. CDR3 region: CASSQDRTGLAGYNEQFF. The DNA for the CDR3 is TGCGCCAGCAGCCAAGATCGGACGGGACTAGCGGGATACAATGAGCAGTTCTTC.

The chain links TRBV7-9 to TRBJ2-5; D is perhaps TRBD1 or TRBD2 (5 bases each). Trimming removed 1 base at V and 3 bases at J, with 12 bases between. The CDR3 is 15 residues long. CDR1 is SEHNR and CDR2 is FQNEAQ in the germline V gene (reference sequence). CDR3: CASSLVEEGKETQYF. The CDR3 nucleotides are TGTGCCAGCAGCTTAGTGGAAGAGGGGAAAGAGACCCAGTACTTC.

The chain uses TRBV5-1 and TRBJ2-5; D is possibly TRBD2 (5 bases). With 0 bases removed from V and 5 bases from J, the gap between germline ends came to 14 bases. The germline V gene has CDR1 SGHRS and CDR2 YFSETQ. This CDR3 has 15 residues. CDR3 in DNA: TGCGCCAGCAGCTTGGTGCCAGGAGGCAGGGAGACCCAGTACTTC. Translating it yields CASSLVPGGRETQYF.

CDR3 coding DNA: TGTGCCAGCAGCTTAGGGGGAGGGGAGCAGTACTTC. Protein: CASSLGGGEQYF. V gene TRBV7-6 combines with J gene TRBJ2-7; TRBD2 aligns across 7 bases. Germline V gene data show CDR1 as SGHVS and CDR2 as FNYEAQ. V lost 1 base, J lost 7 bases, and 1 base stayed unmatched. The CDR3 is made up of 12 amino acids.

This clone qualifies as medium-sized. This chain joins TRBV15 and TRBJ2-1; a weak D match, TRBD1 (5 bases). Germline V gene data show CDR1 as LNHNV and CDR2 as YYDKDF (reference sequence). This CDR3 spans 18 amino acids. Between the trimmed V and J ends, which lost 3 bases and 0 bases, there was a span of 18 bases. The CDR3 loop reads CATSRNRLDYSSYNEQFF. CDR3 coding DNA: TGTGCCACCAGCAGGAACAGGTTAGATTATAGCTCCTACAATGAGCAGTTCTTC.

The chain recombines TRBV5-4 with TRBJ2-6; D unclear. The CDR3 contains 16 residues. V was trimmed by 4 bases and J by 1 base, leaving 12 bases between them. CDR1 and CDR2 from the germline V gene are SGHNT and YYREEE (reference sequence). Here the CDR3 reads CASSPDPISGANVLTF. The CDR3 DNA is TGTGCCAGCAGCCCCGACCCAATTTCTGGGGCCAACGTCCTGACTTTC.

CDR3 residues: CAWSVFGTSGSQFF. Here the CDR3 DNA reads TGTGCCTGGAGTGTATTCGGGACTAGCGGGAGTCAGTTCTTC. This chain uses TRBV30 with TRBJ2-1, with 14 positions matching TRBD2. The CDR3 has 14 residues. J lost 13 bases, V lost 0 bases, and 5 bases had no gene match. Germline CDR1 reads GTSNPN; CDR2 reads SVGIG (reference sequence).

The V and J genes are TRBV6-5 and TRBJ1-3; D gene uncertain. V lost 2 bases, J lost 0 bases, and 5 bases lay in between. The CDR3 consists of 14 residues. Germline values: CDR1 MNHEY, CDR2 SVGAGI. CDR3 in DNA: TGTGCCAGCAGTTACAAGTTCTCTGGAAACACCATATATTTT. This gives the protein CASSYKFSGNTIYF.

The V gene is TRBV4-1, the J gene TRBJ2-3; 9 bases agree with TRBD2. Germline V lookup: CDR1 MGHRA, CDR2 YSYEKL. This CDR3 is 18 amino acids long. Losses at the gene ends were 2 bases for V and 0 bases for J; bases not matched to a gene: 9. In nucleotides, the CDR3 is TGCGCCAGCAGCCAACTAGCGGGGAGATCCCCTAGCACAGATACGCAGTATTTT. Encoded protein: CASSQLAGRSPSTDTQYF.

The sample holds a few counts of this clone. The V gene is TRBV18, the J gene TRBJ1-1; D may be TRBD1 (6 bases). The ends were cut back, 3 bases at V and 4 bases at J, with 15 bases in the middle. The CDR3 runs 15 residues. Germline-derived CDR1 and CDR2 are KGHSH and LQKENI. This CDR3 reads CASSPPRTEATEAFF. For the CDR3, the DNA is TGTGCCAGCTCACCCCCGAGGACAGAGGCCACTGAAGCTTTCTTT.